This T cell receptor (beta chain) was sequenced for a study of cytomegalovirus exposure and HLA in healthy donors. Unmatched junction bases numbered 7, after V lost 9 bases and J lost 2 bases. Germline-derived CDR1 and CDR2 are SGHNT and YYREEE (reference sequence). This CDR3 spans 15 amino acids. This clone was counted once. Use of 60 Vbeta and 13 Jbeta primers characterized the PCR. The assay was immunoSEQ multiplex PCR, and TCRdb's table has in-frame clones only and misses some. This table has fewer than 150,000 clones, around 85% appearing once. Sequences were obtained from PBMCs. The chain employs TRBV5-4 and TRBJ2-5; 13 bases line up with TRBD2. The TCR sequence derives from a woman in her 30s in good health and CMV-seropositive. The chain's CDR3 is CATYPGLAGQETQYF. CDR3 DNA: TGTGCCACATACCCGGGACTAGCGGGACAAGAGACCCAGTACTTC.